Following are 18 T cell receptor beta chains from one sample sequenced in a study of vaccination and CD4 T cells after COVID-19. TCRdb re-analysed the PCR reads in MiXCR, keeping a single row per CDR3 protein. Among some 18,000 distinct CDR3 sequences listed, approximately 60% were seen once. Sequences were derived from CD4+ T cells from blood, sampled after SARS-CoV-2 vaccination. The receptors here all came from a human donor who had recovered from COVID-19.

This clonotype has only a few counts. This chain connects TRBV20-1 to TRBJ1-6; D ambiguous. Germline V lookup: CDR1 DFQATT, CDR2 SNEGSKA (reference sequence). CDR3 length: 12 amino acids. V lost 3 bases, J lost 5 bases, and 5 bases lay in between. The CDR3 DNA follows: TGCAGTGCTAGGACAAATAATTCACCCCTCCACTTT. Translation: CSARTNNSPLHF.

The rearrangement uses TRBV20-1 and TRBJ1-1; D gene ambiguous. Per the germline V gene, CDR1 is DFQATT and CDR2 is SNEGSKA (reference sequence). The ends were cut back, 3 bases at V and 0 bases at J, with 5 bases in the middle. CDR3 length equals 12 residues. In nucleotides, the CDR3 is TGCAGTGCTAGTGGGCTGAACACTGAAGCTTTCTTT. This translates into CSASGLNTEAFF.

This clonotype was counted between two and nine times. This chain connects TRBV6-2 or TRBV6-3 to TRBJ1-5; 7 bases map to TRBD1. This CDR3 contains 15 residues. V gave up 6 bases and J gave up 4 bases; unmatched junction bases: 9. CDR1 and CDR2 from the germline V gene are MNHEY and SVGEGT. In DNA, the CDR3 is TGTGCCAGCAGGCATCGACTGACAGGGAATCAGCCCCAGCATTTT. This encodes CASRHRLTGNQPQHF.

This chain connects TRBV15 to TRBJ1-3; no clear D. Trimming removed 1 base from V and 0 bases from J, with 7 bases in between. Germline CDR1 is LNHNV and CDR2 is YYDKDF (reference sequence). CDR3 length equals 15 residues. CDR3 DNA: TGTGCCACCAGCAGAGGCGGGTCCTCTGGAAACACCATATATTTT. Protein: CATSRGGSSGNTIYF.

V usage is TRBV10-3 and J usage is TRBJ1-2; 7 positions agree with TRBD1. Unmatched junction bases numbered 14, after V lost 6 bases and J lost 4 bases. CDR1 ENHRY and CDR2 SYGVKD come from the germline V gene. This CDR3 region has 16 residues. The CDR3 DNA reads TGTGCCATCAGCGCAGGACAGGCCTCAACTATCTATGGCTACACCTTC. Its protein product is CAISAGQASTIYGYTF.

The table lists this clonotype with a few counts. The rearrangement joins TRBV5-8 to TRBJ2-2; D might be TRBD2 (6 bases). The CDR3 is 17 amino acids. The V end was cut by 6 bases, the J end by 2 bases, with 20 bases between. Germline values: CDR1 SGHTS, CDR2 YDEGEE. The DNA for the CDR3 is TGTGCCAGCACCGTCTTTTTGGGAGGCCCAAACACCGGGGAGCTGTTTTTT. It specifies CASTVFLGGPNTGELFF.

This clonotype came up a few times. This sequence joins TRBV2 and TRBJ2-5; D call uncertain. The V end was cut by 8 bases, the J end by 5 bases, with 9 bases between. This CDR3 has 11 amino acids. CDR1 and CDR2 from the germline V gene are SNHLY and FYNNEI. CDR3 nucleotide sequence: TGTGCCAGCGGATATAGCGAGACCCAGTACTTC. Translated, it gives CASGYSETQYF.

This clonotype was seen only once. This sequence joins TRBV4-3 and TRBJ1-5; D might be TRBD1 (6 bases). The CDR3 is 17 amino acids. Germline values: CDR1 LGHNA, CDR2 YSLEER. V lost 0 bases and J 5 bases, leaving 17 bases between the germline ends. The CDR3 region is CASSQDIGGGAYQPQHF. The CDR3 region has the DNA TGCGCCAGCAGCCAAGATATCGGTGGGGGCGCCTATCAGCCCCAGCATTTT.

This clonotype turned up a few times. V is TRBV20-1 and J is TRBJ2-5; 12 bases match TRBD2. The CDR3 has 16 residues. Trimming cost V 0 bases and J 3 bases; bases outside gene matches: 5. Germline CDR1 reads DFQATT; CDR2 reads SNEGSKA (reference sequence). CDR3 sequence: CSARDGGLAGKETQYF. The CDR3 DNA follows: TGCAGTGCTAGAGATGGGGGACTAGCGGGTAAAGAGACCCAGTACTTC.

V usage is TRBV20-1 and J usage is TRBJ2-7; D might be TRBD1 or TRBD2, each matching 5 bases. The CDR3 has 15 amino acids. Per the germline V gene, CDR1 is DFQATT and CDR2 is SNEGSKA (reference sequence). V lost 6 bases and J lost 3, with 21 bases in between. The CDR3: CSAGTSWGRNYEQYF. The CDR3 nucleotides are TGCAGTGCGGGGACGTCGTGGGGACGGAACTACGAGCAGTACTTC.

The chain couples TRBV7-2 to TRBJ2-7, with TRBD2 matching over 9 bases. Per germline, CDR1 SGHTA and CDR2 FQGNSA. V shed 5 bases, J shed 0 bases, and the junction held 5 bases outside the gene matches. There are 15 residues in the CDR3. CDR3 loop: CASSLLAGGSYEQYF. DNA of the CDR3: TGTGCCAGCAGCCTACTAGCGGGCGGCTCCTACGAGCAGTACTTC.

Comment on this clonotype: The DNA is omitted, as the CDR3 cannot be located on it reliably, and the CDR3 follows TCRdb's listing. CDR3 sequence: CASILGTGGWQPQHF. The rearrangement joins TRBV28 to TRBJ1-5; no check of the table's D call, TRBD1, against the DNA was made. CDR1 MDHEN and CDR2 SYDVKM come from the germline V gene. The CDR3 is 15 amino acids long, termini counted.

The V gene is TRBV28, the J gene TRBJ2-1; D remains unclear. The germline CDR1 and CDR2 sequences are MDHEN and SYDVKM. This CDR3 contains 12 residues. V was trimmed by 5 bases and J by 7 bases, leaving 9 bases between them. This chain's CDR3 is CASSEYSNEQFF. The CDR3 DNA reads TGTGCCAGCAGTGAGTACAGTAATGAGCAGTTCTTC.

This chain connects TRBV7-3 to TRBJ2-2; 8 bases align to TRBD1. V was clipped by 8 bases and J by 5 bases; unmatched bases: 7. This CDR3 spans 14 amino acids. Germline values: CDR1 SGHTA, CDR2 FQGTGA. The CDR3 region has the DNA TGTGCCAGCTCCCGGCAGGGGGCTACCGGGGAGCTGTTTTTT. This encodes CASSRQGATGELFF. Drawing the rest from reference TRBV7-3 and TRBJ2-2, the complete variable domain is GAGVSQTPSNKVTEKGKYVELRCDPISGHTALYWYRQSLGQGPEFLIYFQGTGAADDSGLPNDRFFAVRPEGSVSTLKIQRTERGDSAVYLCASSRQGATGELFFGEGSRLTVL.

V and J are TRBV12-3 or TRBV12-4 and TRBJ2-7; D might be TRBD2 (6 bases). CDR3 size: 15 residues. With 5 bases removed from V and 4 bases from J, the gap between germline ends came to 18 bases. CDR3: CASSRLGDFRYEQYF. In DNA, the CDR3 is TGTGCCAGCAGTCGACTTGGGGACTTCCGTTACGAGCAGTACTTC.

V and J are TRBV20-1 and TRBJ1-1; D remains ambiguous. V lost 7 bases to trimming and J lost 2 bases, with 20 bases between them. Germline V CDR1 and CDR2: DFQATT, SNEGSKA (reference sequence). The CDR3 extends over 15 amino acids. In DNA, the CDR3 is TGCAGTGTCACAACCTGGGTCAGTCGAAACACTGAAGCTTTCTTT. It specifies CSVTTWVSRNTEAFF.

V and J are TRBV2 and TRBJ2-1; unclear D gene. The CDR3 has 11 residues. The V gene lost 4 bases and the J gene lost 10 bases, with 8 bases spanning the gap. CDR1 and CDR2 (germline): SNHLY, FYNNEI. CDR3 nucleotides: TGTGCCAGCAGTGGAGTGAGGGAGCAGTTCTTC. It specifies CASSGVREQFF.

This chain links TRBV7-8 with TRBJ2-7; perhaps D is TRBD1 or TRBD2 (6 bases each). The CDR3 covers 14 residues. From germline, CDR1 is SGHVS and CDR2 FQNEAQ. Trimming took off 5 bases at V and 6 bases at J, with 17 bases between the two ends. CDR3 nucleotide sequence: TGTGCCAGCAGCCGTCTTGGGGGGCCTCTCGAGCAGTACTTC. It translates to CASSRLGGPLEQYF.